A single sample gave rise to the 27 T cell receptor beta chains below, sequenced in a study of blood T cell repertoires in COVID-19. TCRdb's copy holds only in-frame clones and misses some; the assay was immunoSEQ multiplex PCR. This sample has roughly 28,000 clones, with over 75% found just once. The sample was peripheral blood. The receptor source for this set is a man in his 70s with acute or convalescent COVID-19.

DNA of the CDR3: TGCGCCAGCAGCACCCACGGACAGGGTGAAGGTGAAAAACTGTTTTTT. Amino acids: CASSTHGQGEGEKLFF. The chain recombines TRBV5-1 with TRBJ1-4; 8 bases fit TRBD1. CDR1 SGHRS and CDR2 YFSETQ come from the germline V gene. With V trimmed by 4 bases and J by 7 bases, 12 bases remained unmatched. The CDR3 runs 16 residues.

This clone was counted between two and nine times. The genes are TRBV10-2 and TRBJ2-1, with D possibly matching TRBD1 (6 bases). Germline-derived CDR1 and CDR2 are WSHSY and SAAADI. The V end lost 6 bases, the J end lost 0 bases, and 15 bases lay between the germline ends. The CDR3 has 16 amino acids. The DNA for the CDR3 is TGCGCCAGCAGGCCACAAACAGGGAGCTCCTACAATGAGCAGTTCTTC. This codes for CASRPQTGSSYNEQFF.

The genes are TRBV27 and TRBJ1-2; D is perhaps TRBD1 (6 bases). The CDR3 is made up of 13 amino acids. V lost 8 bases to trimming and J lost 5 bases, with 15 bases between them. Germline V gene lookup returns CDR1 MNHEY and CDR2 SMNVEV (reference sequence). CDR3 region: CASLGAAEYGYTF. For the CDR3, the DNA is TGTGCCAGCCTGGGGGCAGCAGAATATGGCTACACCTTC.

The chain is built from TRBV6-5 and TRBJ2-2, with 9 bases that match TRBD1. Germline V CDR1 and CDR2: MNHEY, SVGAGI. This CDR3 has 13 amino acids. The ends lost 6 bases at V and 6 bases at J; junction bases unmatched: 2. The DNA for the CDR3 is TGTGCCAGCAGCAGGACAGGGGCCGGGGAGCTGTTTTTT. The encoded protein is CASSRTGAGELFF.

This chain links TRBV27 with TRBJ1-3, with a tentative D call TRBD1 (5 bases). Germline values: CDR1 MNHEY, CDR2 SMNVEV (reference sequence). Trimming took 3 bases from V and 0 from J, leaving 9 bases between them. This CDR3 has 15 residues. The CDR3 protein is CASSFSRDSGNTIYF. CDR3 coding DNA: TGTGCCAGCAGTTTCTCCAGGGACTCTGGAAACACCATATATTTT.

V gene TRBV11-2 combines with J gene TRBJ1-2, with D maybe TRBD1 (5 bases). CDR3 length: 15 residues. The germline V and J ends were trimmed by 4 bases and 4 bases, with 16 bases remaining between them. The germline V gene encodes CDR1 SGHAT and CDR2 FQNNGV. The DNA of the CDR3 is TGTGCCAGCAGCTCCCCAGACAGACCATTCTATGGCTACACCTTC. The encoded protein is CASSSPDRPFYGYTF.

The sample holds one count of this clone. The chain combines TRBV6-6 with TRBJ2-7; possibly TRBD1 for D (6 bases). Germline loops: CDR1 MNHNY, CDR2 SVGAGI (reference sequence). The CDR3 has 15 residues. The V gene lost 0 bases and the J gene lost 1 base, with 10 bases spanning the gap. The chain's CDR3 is CASSYSLGQSYEQYF. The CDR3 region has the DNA TGTGCCAGCAGTTACTCACTTGGACAGTCCTACGAGCAGTACTTC.

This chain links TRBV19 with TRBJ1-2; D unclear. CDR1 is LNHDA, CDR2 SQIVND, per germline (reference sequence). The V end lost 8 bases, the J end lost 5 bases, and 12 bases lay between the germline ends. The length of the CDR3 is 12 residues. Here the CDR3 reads CASWAYDYGYTF. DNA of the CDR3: TGTGCCAGTTGGGCCTACGATTATGGCTACACCTTC.

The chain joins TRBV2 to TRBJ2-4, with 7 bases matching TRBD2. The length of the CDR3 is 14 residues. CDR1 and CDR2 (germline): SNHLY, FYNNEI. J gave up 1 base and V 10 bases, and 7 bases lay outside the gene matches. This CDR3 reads CAKGLVGAKNIQYF. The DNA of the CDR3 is TGTGCCAAAGGACTAGTCGGGGCCAAAAACATTCAGTACTTC.

CDR3 protein: CASSLAVAGPTYQETQYF. In DNA, the CDR3 is TGTGCCAGCAGCTTAGCGGTAGCGGGGCCGACGTACCAAGAGACCCAGTACTTC. The J gene is TRBJ2-5, the V gene TRBV7-8; 8 positions agree with TRBD2. Germline assignment: CDR1 SGHVS and CDR2 FQNEAQ. The CDR3 is 18 residues long. The V and J ends lost 0 bases and 0 bases, in that order; junction bases with no gene match: 9.

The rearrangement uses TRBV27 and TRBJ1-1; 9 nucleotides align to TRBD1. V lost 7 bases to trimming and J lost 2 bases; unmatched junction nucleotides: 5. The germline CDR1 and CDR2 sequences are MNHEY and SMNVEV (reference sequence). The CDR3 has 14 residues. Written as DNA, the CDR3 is TGTGCCAGCATAGGGACAGGGTTTAACACTGAAGCTTTCTTT. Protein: CASIGTGFNTEAFF.

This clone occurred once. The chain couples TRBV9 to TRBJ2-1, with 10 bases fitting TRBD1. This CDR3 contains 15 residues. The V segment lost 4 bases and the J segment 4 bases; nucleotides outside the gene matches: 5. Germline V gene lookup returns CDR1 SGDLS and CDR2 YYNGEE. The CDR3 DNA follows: TGTGCCAGCAGCCCGACAGGGGGCTCGTACAATGAGCAGTTCTTC. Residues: CASSPTGGSYNEQFF.

The CDR3, as DNA: TGTGCCAGCAGTGAAGGGAGCCGGGCTGCTAGCGGGAAACCACAAGAGACCCAGTACTTC. It encodes CASSEGSRAASGKPQETQYF. V is TRBV6-1 and J is TRBJ2-5; 9 bases match TRBD2. Germline assignment: CDR1 MNHNS and CDR2 SASEGT. V lost 1 base to trimming and J lost 2 bases; unmatched junction nucleotides: 17. This CDR3 has 20 residues.

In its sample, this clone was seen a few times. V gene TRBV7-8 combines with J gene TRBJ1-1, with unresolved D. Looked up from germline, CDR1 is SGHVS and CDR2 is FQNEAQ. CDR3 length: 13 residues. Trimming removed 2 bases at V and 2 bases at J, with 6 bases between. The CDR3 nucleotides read TGTGCCAGCAGCTTATCAGGAAACACTGAAGCTTTCTTT. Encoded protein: CASSLSGNTEAFF. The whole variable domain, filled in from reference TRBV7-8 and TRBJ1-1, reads GAGVSQSPRYKVAKRGQDVALRCDPISGHVSLFWYQQALGQGPEFLTYFQNEAQLDKSGLPSDRFFAERPEGSVSTLKIQRTQQEDSAVYLCASSLSGNTEAFFGQGTRLTVV.

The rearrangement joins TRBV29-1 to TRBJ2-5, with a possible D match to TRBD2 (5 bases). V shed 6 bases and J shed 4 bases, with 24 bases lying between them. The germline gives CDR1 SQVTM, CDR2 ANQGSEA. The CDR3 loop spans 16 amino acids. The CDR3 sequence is CSVPEDQAGVRETQYF. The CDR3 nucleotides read TGCAGCGTCCCTGAAGACCAAGCCGGGGTACGAGAGACCCAGTACTTC.

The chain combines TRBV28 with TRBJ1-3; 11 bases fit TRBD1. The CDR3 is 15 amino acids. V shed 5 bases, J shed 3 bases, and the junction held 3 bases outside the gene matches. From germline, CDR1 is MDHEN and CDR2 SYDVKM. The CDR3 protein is CASSGQGAFGNTIYF. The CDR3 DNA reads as TGTGCCAGCAGTGGACAGGGGGCGTTTGGAAACACCATATATTTT. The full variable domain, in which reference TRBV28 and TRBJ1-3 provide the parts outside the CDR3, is DVKVTQSSRYLVKRTGEKVFLECVQDMDHENMFWYRQDPGLGLRLIYFSYDVKMKEKGDIPEGYSVSREKKERFSLILESASTNQTSMYLCASSGQGAFGNTIYFGEGSWLTVV.

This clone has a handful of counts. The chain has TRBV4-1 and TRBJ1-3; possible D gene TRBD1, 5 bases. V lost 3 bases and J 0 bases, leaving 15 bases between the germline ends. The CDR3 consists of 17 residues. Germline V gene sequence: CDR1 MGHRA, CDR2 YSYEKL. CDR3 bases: TGCGCCAGCAGCCAGGGTTGGGGGGAACGCTCTGGAAACACCATATATTTT. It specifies CASSQGWGERSGNTIYF.

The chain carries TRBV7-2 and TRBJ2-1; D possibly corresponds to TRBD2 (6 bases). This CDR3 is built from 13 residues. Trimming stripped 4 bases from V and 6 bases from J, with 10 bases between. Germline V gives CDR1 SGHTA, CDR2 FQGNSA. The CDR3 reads CASSSGTSNEQFF. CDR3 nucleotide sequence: TGTGCCAGCAGCTCCGGGACTTCCAATGAGCAGTTCTTC.

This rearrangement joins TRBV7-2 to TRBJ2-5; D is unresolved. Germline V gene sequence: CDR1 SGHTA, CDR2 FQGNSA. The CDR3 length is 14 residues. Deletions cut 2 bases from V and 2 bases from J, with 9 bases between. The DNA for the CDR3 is TGTGCCAGCAGCTTAAGAACACAACAAGAGACCCAGTACTTC. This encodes CASSLRTQQETQYF.

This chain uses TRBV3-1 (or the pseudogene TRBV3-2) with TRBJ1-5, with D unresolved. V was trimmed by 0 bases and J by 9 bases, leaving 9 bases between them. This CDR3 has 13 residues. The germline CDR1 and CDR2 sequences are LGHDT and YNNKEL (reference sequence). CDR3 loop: CASSQDRNRPQHF. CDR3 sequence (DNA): TGTGCCAGCAGCCAAGATAGAAACAGGCCCCAGCATTTT.

CDR3 bases: TGCAGTGCTAGTGGGGTAGCGGGCGGAGGCCCCTACGAGCAGTACTTC. Protein: CSASGVAGGGPYEQYF. The chain recombines TRBV20-1 with TRBJ2-7, with 7 nucleotides matching TRBD2. After removal of 3 bases from V and 2 bases from J, the junction contained 13 bases not matched to a gene. Germline loops: CDR1 DFQATT, CDR2 SNEGSKA (reference sequence). This CDR3 has 16 amino acids.

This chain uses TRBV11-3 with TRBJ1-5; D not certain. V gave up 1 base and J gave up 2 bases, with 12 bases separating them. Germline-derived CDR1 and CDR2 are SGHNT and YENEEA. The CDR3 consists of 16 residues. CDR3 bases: TGTGCCAGCAGCTTAGGTTTCCGGGAGGGCAATCAGCCCCAGCATTTT. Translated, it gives CASSLGFREGNQPQHF.

CDR3 DNA: TGTGCCTGGAGTGTACCTGGGACTAGCGGGAGCTACGAGCAGTACTTC. It yields the protein CAWSVPGTSGSYEQYF. J is TRBJ2-7 and V is TRBV30; 14 nucleotides align to TRBD2. The CDR3 is made up of 16 amino acids. J was trimmed by 3 bases and V by 0 bases; bases with no gene match: 4. Germline-derived CDR1 and CDR2 are GTSNPN and SVGIG (reference sequence).

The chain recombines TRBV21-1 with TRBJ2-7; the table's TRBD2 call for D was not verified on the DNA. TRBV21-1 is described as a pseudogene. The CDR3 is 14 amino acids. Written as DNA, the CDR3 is TGTGCCAGCATCCAGGGAGGACGTATCAACGAGCAGTACTTC. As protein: CASIQGGRINEQYF.

Written as DNA, the CDR3 is TGTGCCAGCAGTGAGGGGGCAGGATACGAACAGCCCCAGCATTTT. Residues: CASSEGAGYEQPQHF. The V and J genes are TRBV6-1 and TRBJ1-5; D possibly corresponds to TRBD1 (6 bases). Per germline, CDR1 MNHNS and CDR2 SASEGT. The V end was cut by 3 bases, the J end by 7 bases, with 16 bases between. The CDR3 sequence is 15 residues long.

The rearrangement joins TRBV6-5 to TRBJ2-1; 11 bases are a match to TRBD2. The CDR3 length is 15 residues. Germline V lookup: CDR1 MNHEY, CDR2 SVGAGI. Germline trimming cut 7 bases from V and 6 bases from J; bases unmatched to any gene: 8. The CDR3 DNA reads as TGTGCCAGCATCAAGGGACTAGCGGAATCCAATGAGCAGTTCTTC. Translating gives CASIKGLAESNEQFF.

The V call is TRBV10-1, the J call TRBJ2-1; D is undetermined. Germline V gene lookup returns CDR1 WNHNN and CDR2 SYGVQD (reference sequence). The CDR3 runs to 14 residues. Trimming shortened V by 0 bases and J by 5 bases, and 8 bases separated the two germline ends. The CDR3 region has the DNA TGCGCCAGCAGTGAGTCGACTCGGGACAATGAGCAGTTCTTC. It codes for CASSESTRDNEQFF.